This entry lists 28 T cell receptor beta chains sequenced from one sample in a study of T cell responses to AZD1222 COVID-19 vaccine. TCRdb's copy holds only in-frame clones and misses some; the assay was immunoSEQ multiplex PCR. The repertoire holds about 270,000 clones, with about 94% as singletons. Here the sequenced sample was peripheral blood, taken 28 days after the second AZD1222 dose. The receptors here all came from an adult who received the AZD1222 COVID-19 vaccine.

V and J are TRBV5-4 and TRBJ2-7; 9 bases fit TRBD2. Germline V gene lookup returns CDR1 SGHNT and CDR2 YYREEE (reference sequence). There are 16 residues in the CDR3. The V segment lost 4 bases and the J segment 7 bases; nucleotides outside the gene matches: 15. The CDR3 sequence: CASSTPGAGGPREQYF. DNA of the CDR3: TGTGCCAGCAGCACCCCCGGGGCGGGGGGGCCGAGAGAGCAGTACTTC.

This rearrangement joins TRBV3-1 (or the pseudogene TRBV3-2) to TRBJ1-2; D uncertain. Germline CDR1 and CDR2: LGHDT and YNNKEL (reference sequence). The V end was cut by 4 bases, the J end by 6 bases, with 12 bases between. The CDR3 loop spans 13 amino acids. The CDR3 loop reads CASSRLYIDGYTF. CDR3 nucleotides: TGTGCCAGCAGCCGCCTATACATTGATGGCTACACCTTC.

The J gene is TRBJ2-1, the V gene TRBV19; D possibly corresponds to TRBD2 (5 bases). The V end was cut by 5 bases, the J end by 4 bases, with 18 bases between. CDR3 length equals 16 residues. CDR1 is LNHDA and CDR2 is SQIVND in the germline V gene (reference sequence). The CDR3 bases are TGTGCCAGTAGTGAGTCTCCCCGAGGGTCTTACAATGAGCAGTTCTTC. Its protein product is CASSESPRGSYNEQFF. The full variable domain, rest sourced from reference TRBV19 and TRBJ2-1, is DGGITQSPKYLFRKEGQNVTLSCEQNLNHDAMYWYRQDPGQGLRLIYYSQIVNDFQKGDIAEGYSVSREKKESFPLTVTSAQKNPTAFYLCASSESPRGSYNEQFFGPGTRLTVL.

This chain uses TRBV29-1 with TRBJ2-2; D is uncertain. CDR1 is SQVTM, CDR2 ANQGSEA, per germline. Trimming stripped 4 bases from V and 8 bases from J, with 11 bases between. This CDR3 comprises 12 residues. For the CDR3, the DNA is TGCAGCGTTGTAAGTCCTCCTGGGGAGCTGTTTTTT. It codes for CSVVSPPGELFF.

This chain links TRBV3-1 (or the pseudogene TRBV3-2) with TRBJ1-2; TRBD1 matches at 7 bases. The trim removed 6 bases at V and 5 bases at J, leaving 6 bases unmatched. There are 13 residues in the CDR3. Per the germline V gene, CDR1 is LGHDT and CDR2 is YNNKEL (reference sequence). CDR3 nucleotides: TGTGCCAGCAGTGGGGACAGAGTTTATGGCTACACCTTC. Amino acids: CASSGDRVYGYTF.

This chain uses TRBV6-6 with TRBJ1-5; perhaps TRBD1 as D (6 bases). Germline V lookup: CDR1 MNHNY, CDR2 SVGAGI (reference sequence). V was pared by 6 bases and J by 3 bases, with 12 bases between. The CDR3 runs 14 residues. As DNA, the CDR3 is TGTGCCAGCAGGCTGGGGGGCTTCAATCAGCCCCAGCATTTT. Translating gives CASRLGGFNQPQHF.

The V gene is TRBV24-1, the J gene TRBJ2-7, with a weak D call TRBD1 (6 bases). Trimming cost V 5 bases and J 6 bases, with 10 bases left between them. The CDR3 totals 12 residues. CDR1 is KGHDR, CDR2 SFDVKD, per germline. CDR3 sequence (DNA): TGTGCCACCAGTGGAGCAGGGGTCGAGCAGTACTTC. Protein product: CATSGAGVEQYF.

V gene TRBV19 combines with J gene TRBJ1-4, with D tentatively TRBD1 (5 bases). Germline CDR1 LNHDA, CDR2 SQIVND (reference sequence). The CDR3 extends over 14 amino acids. CDR3 residues: CATSRDGQDEKLFF. For the CDR3, the DNA is TGTGCGACCTCACGGGACGGCCAGGATGAAAAACTGTTTTTT.

The V gene is TRBV7-8, the J gene TRBJ1-5; 8 bases match TRBD1. The CDR3 consists of 16 residues. The V and J ends lost 5 bases and 6 bases, in that order; junction bases with no gene match: 12. From germline, CDR1 is SGHVS and CDR2 FQNEAQ. CDR3 nucleotide sequence: TGTGCCAGCAGCAACCGAGGACAGGGTTCGGGTCAGCCCCAGCATTTT. Protein: CASSNRGQGSGQPQHF.

This chain links TRBV28 with TRBJ2-2; D not certain. Trimming took 6 bases from V and 2 from J, leaving 13 bases between them. The CDR3 totals 15 residues. Germline V gene data show CDR1 as MDHEN and CDR2 as SYDVKM. This chain's CDR3 is CASRGWGRNTGELFF. The DNA for the CDR3 is TGTGCCAGCAGGGGGTGGGGTAGAAACACCGGGGAGCTGTTTTTT.

The chain has TRBV24-1 and TRBJ2-2; tentatively, D is TRBD1 (6 bases). Looked up from germline, CDR1 is KGHDR and CDR2 is SFDVKD. The CDR3 loop spans 16 amino acids. Between the trimmed V and J ends, which lost 1 base and 0 bases, there was a span of 8 bases. CDR3 coding DNA: TGTGCCACCAGTGATTTCGGACAGTCGAACACCGGGGAGCTGTTTTTT. As protein: CATSDFGQSNTGELFF.

The chain employs TRBV28 and TRBJ2-1; D tentatively reads TRBD1 or TRBD2 (5 bases each). This CDR3 region has 16 residues. The germline gives CDR1 MDHEN, CDR2 SYDVKM. With 2 bases removed from V and 6 bases from J, the gap between germline ends came to 17 bases. CDR3 coding DNA: TGTGCCAGCAGTTTACCCACGGGGCGACGGGGCAATGAGCAGTTCTTC. This translates into CASSLPTGRRGNEQFF.

V usage is TRBV5-4 and J usage is TRBJ2-1, with 11 positions matching TRBD2. After removal of 0 bases from V and 3 bases from J, the junction contained 5 bases not matched to a gene. CDR3 length: 17 residues. The germline V gene has CDR1 SGHNT and CDR2 YYREEE (reference sequence). CDR3 region: CASSLASSGRIYNEQFF. The CDR3 DNA sequence: TGTGCCAGCAGCTTGGCTTCTAGCGGGAGGATCTACAATGAGCAGTTCTTC.

The rearrangement uses TRBV5-1 and TRBJ2-5; D may match TRBD1 or TRBD2 (6 bases each). The CDR3 extends over 16 amino acids. The germline V and J ends were trimmed by 0 bases and 4 bases, with 16 bases remaining between them. Germline assignment: CDR1 SGHRS and CDR2 YFSETQ. CDR3 protein: CASSLAPQGGGETQYF. In DNA form, the CDR3 reads TGCGCCAGCAGCTTGGCCCCACAGGGAGGTGGAGAGACCCAGTACTTC.

The V gene is TRBV15, the J gene TRBJ1-2, with no clear D. Germline-derived CDR1 and CDR2 are LNHNV and YYDKDF (reference sequence). V lost 0 bases to trimming and J lost 3 bases, with 17 bases between them. The CDR3 has 17 amino acids. The CDR3 here is CATSRDRVLWGDYGYTF. CDR3 nucleotide sequence: TGTGCCACCAGCAGAGATCGGGTCCTCTGGGGAGACTATGGCTACACCTTC.

V gene TRBV11-2 combines with J gene TRBJ1-2, with D perhaps matching TRBD1 (6 bases). The CDR3 is 16 amino acids. The germline V gene has CDR1 SGHAT and CDR2 FQNNGV. V was cut by 7 bases and J by 8 bases, with 26 bases left in between. This CDR3 is CASTPRGGGGLDGYTF. The DNA for the CDR3 is TGTGCCAGCACTCCGCGGGGGGGCGGGGGGCTCGACGGCTACACCTTC.

The chain combines TRBV2 with TRBJ1-6; D might be TRBD1 (5 bases). CDR1 SNHLY and CDR2 FYNNEI come from the germline V gene. Trimming left V 8 bases short and J 6 bases short, with 14 bases between. The CDR3 runs 14 residues. CDR3 protein: CASDPGRSNSPLHF. The CDR3 DNA is TGTGCCAGCGACCCGGGACGGAGTAATTCACCCCTCCACTTT. Full variable domain (remainder filled in from reference TRBV2 and TRBJ1-6): EPEVTQTPSHQVTQMGQEVILRCVPISNHLYFYWYRQILGQKVEFLVSFYNNEISEKSEIFDDQFSVERPDGSNFTLKIRSTKLEDSAMYFCASDPGRSNSPLHFGNGTRLTVT.

J is TRBJ2-7 and V is TRBV9, with D tentatively TRBD1 or TRBD2 (6 bases each). The germline CDR1 and CDR2 sequences are SGDLS and YYNGEE. Trimming shortened V by 1 base and J by 2 bases, and 13 bases separated the two germline ends. This CDR3 is built from 15 residues. The CDR3 loop is CASSVTGGGTYEQYF. In DNA form, the CDR3 reads TGTGCCAGCAGCGTAACTGGAGGGGGGACCTACGAGCAGTACTTC.

This chain links TRBV28 with TRBJ2-7; D perhaps matches TRBD2 (6 bases). CDR1 is MDHEN and CDR2 is SYDVKM in the germline V gene. The CDR3 has 14 amino acids. Trimming stripped 7 bases from V and 4 bases from J, with 17 bases between. Here the CDR3 DNA reads TGTGCCAGCACCTCAGCCGGCGGGAATTACGAGCAGTACTTC. Protein sequence: CASTSAGGNYEQYF. The full variable domain, completed using reference TRBV28 and TRBJ2-7, is DVKVTQSSRYLVKRTGEKVFLECVQDMDHENMFWYRQDPGLGLRLIYFSYDVKMKEKGDIPEGYSVSREKKERFSLILESASTNQTSMYLCASTSAGGNYEQYFGPGTRLTVT.

The gene calls are TRBV21-1 and TRBJ1-4; no check of the table's D call, TRBD1, against the DNA was made. TRBV21-1 corresponds to a pseudogene. This CDR3 spans 16 amino acids. The chain's CDR3 is CASSKEGDTTNEKLFF. The CDR3, as DNA: TGTGCCAGCAGCAAAGAGGGGGACACAACTAATGAAAAACTGTTTTTT.

This rearrangement joins TRBV19 to TRBJ2-1; D may be TRBD2 (6 bases). The CDR3 loop spans 18 amino acids. The germline gives CDR1 LNHDA, CDR2 SQIVND (reference sequence). V was trimmed by 5 bases and J by 8 bases, leaving 28 bases between them. This chain's CDR3 is CASSSLVSGGVLRDEQFF. DNA for the CDR3: TGTGCCAGTAGTTCTCTCGTCTCCGGGGGAGTGCTGCGCGATGAGCAGTTCTTC.

The rearrangement joins TRBV6-4 to TRBJ2-2; no reliable D call. V shed 8 bases and J shed 7 bases, with 14 bases lying between them. Germline assignment: CDR1 MRHNA and CDR2 SNTAGT. The length of the CDR3 is 13 residues. The CDR3 spells CASSPLGNGELFF. Written as DNA, the CDR3 is TGTGCCAGCTCTCCCTTGGGCAACGGGGAGCTGTTTTTT.

The chain couples TRBV27 to TRBJ1-4; D gene uncertain. Germline-derived CDR1 and CDR2 are MNHEY and SMNVEV (reference sequence). The CDR3 contains 13 residues. Deletions cut 2 bases from V and 8 bases from J, with 9 bases between. The CDR3 sequence: CASSLTGREKLFF. In DNA, the CDR3 is TGTGCCAGCAGTTTAACGGGTCGGGAAAAACTGTTTTTT.

The rearrangement links TRBV27 to TRBJ2-1; the match to TRBD1 covers 9 bases. V shed 5 bases, J shed 6 bases, and the junction held 2 bases outside the gene matches. The CDR3 totals 13 residues. The germline V gene encodes CDR1 MNHEY and CDR2 SMNVEV (reference sequence). CDR3 nucleotides: TGTGCCAGCAGTCCGGGACAGGGCAATGAGCAGTTCTTC. The encoded protein is CASSPGQGNEQFF.

V is TRBV11-2 and J is TRBJ2-7; 10 positions agree with TRBD1. The CDR3 consists of 14 residues. The V and J ends lost 5 bases and 1 base, in that order; junction bases with no gene match: 2. Germline CDR1 SGHAT, CDR2 FQNNGV. The DNA for the CDR3 is TGTGCCAGCAGCCTGGACAGGGGGTCCTACGAGCAGTACTTC. Residues: CASSLDRGSYEQYF.

The chain links TRBV2 to TRBJ1-2, with D hard to call. The germline gives CDR1 SNHLY, CDR2 FYNNEI. The V and J ends lost 8 bases and 6 bases respectively, with 19 bases between them. This CDR3 comprises 14 residues. The DNA for the CDR3 is TGTGCCAGCCGCCGACATGAGCCTATAAATGGCTACACCTTC. This encodes CASRRHEPINGYTF.

The table lists this clone with a few counts. The chain has TRBV2 and TRBJ2-3; D unresolved. V lost 5 bases to trimming and J lost 2 bases, with 5 bases between them. This CDR3 comprises 12 residues. Germline values: CDR1 SNHLY, CDR2 FYNNEI. This chain's CDR3 is CASSFITDTQYF. CDR3 nucleotides: TGTGCCAGCAGTTTTATCACAGATACGCAGTATTTT.

The gene calls are TRBV2 and TRBJ1-4; no reliable D call. Trimming shortened V by 5 bases and J by 8 bases, and 9 bases separated the two germline ends. The CDR3 is 12 amino acids. The germline CDR1 and CDR2 sequences are SNHLY and FYNNEI. CDR3 in DNA: TGTGCCAGCAGTCAAGACCAGGAAAAACTGTTTTTT. Protein sequence: CASSQDQEKLFF. Using reference TRBV2 and TRBJ1-4 for the parts outside the CDR3, the full variable domain is EPEVTQTPSHQVTQMGQEVILRCVPISNHLYFYWYRQILGQKVEFLVSFYNNEISEKSEIFDDQFSVERPDGSNFTLKIRSTKLEDSAMYFCASSQDQEKLFFGSGTQLSVL.